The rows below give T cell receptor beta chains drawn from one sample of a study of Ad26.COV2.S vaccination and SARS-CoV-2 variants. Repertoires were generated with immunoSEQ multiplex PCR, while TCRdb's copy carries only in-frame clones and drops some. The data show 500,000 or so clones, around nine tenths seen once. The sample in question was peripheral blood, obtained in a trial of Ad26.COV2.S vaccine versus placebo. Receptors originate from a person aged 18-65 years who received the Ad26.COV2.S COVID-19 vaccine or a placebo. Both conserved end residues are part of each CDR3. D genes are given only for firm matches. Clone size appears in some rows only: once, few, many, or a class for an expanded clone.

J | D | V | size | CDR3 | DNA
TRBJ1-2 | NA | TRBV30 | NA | CAWKAGTGYTF | TGTGCCTGGAAGGCCGGGACCGGCTACACCTTC
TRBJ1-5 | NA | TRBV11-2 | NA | CASSLNGNQPQHF | TGTGCCAGCAGCTTAAACGGTAATCAGCCCCAGCATTTT
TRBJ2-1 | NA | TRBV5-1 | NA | CASSLGHYGDLNEQFF | TGCGCCAGCAGCTTGGGTCACTACGGGGATTTGAATGAGCAGTTCTTC
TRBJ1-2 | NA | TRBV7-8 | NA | CASSPRTPAWGYTF | TGTGCCAGCAGCCCTCGGACCCCAGCATGGGGCTACACCTTC
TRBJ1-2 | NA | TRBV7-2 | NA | CASSPAGHSYGYTF | TGTGCCAGCAGCCCAGCGGGGCACTCATATGGCTACACCTTC
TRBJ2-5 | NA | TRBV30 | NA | CAWSYYQGLQETQYF | TGTGCCTGGAGTTACTATCAGGGCCTACAAGAGACCCAGTACTTC
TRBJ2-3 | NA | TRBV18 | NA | CASSPQTTYTDTQYF | TGTGCCAGCTCACCGCAGACTACTTACACAGATACGCAGTATTTT
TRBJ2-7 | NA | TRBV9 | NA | CASSVGPGSDEQYF | TGTGCCAGCAGCGTAGGCCCAGGGAGCGACGAGCAGTACTTC
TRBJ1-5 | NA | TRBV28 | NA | CASSRPPQDLQPQHF | TGTGCCAGCAGCCGTCCTCCCCAGGATCTCCAGCCCCAGCATTTT
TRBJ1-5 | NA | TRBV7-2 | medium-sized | CASSKYVGSDQPQHF | TGTGCCAGCAGCAAATATGTCGGGAGTGATCAGCCCCAGCATTTT
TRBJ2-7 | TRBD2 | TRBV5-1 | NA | CASSLGLALEQYF | TGCGCCAGCAGCTTGGGACTAGCGCTGGAGCAGTACTTC
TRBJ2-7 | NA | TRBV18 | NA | CASSTGQSYEQYF | TGTGCCAGCTCTACCGGCCAGAGCTACGAGCAGTACTTC
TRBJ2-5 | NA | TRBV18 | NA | CASSPPVSELETQYF | TGTGCCAGCTCACCACCGGTATCTGAGTTGGAGACCCAGTACTTC
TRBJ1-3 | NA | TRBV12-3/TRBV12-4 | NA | CASKEARNTIYF | TGTGCCAGCAAAGAAGCGAGGAACACCATATATTTT
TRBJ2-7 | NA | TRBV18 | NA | CASSPSGQIYEQYF | TGTGCCAGCTCACCATCAGGACAGATTTACGAGCAGTACTTC
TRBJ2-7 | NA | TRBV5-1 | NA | CASSPGVYEQYF | TGCGCCAGCAGCCCGGGGGTCTACGAGCAGTACTTC
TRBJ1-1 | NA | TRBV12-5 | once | CASGLVVGAGWANTEAFF | TGTGCTAGTGGTTTGGTGGTAGGCGCAGGATGGGCGAACACTGAAGCTTTCTTT
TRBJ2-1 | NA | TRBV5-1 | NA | CASSPAGSGYYNEQFF | TGCGCCAGCAGCCCGGCCGGGAGCGGGTATTACAATGAGCAGTTCTTC
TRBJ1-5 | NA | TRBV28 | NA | CASSTWTAGNQPQHF | TGTGCCAGCAGTACATGGACGGCCGGTAATCAGCCCCAGCATTTT
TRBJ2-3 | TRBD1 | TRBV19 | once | CASSRGILTGGLTDTQYF | TGTGCCAGTAGTAGAGGGATACTGACAGGGGGCTTAACAGATACGCAGTATTTT
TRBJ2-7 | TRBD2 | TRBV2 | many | CASTGTIRYEQYF | TGTGCCAGCACCGGGACTATAAGATACGAGCAGTACTTC
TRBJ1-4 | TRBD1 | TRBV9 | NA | CASSAPGTANEKLFF | TGTGCCAGCAGCGCGCCCGGGACAGCTAATGAAAAACTGTTTTTT
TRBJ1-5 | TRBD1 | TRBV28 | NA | CASSLRRWTGELQPQHF | TGTGCCAGCAGTCTACGAAGATGGACAGGGGAACTACAGCCCCAGCATTTT
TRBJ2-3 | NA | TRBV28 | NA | CASQLGDTQYF | TGTGCCAGCCAACTTGGAGATACGCAGTATTTT
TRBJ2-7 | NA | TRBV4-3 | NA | CASSQGVGREQYF | TGCGCCAGCAGCCAAGGGGTAGGGCGCGAGCAGTACTTC
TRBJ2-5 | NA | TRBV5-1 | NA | CASSLALGLGIEYF | TGCGCCAGCAGCTTGGCTCTGGGTTTGGGGATCGAGTACTTC
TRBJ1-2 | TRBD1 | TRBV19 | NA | CASWGTGKRGGYTF | TGTGCCAGTTGGGGGACAGGGAAGAGAGGCGGCTACACCTTC